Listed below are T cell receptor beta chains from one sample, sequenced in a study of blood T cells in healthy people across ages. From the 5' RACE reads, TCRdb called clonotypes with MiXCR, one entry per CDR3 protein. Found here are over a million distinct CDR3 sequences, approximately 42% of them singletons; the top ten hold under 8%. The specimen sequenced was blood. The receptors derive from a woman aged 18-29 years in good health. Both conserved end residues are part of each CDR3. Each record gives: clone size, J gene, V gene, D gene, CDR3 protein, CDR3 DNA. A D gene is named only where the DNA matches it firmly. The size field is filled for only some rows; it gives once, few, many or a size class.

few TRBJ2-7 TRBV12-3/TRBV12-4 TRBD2 CASSPNSGRGTYEQYF TGTGCCAGCAGTCCAAATAGCGGGAGAGGCACCTACGAGCAGTACTTC
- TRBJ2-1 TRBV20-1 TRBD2 CSASSGGEYNEQFF TGCAGTGCTAGCAGCGGGGGGGAATACAATGAGCAGTTCTTC
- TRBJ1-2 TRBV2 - CASTRERSYFGYTF TGTGCCAGCACCCGGGAACGGAGCTACTTTGGCTACACCTTC
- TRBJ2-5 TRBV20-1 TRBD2 CSARGTSGGLNEQYF TGCAGTGCTAGAGGGACTAGCGGGGGGCTCAATGAGCAGTACTTC
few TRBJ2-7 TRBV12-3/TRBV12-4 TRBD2 CASSWYGGSDEQYF TGTGCCAGCAGTTGGTACGGGGGGAGCGACGAGCAGTACTTC
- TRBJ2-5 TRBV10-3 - CAISETGRGETQYF TGTGCCATCAGTGAGACCGGGAGAGGGGAGACCCAGTACTTC
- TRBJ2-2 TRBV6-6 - CATERIAGSTGELFF TGTGCCACCGAGCGCATCGCGGGGTCGACCGGGGAGCTGTTTTTT
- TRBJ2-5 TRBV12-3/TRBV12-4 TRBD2 CASSYEGLANRRRETQYF TGTGCCAGCAGTTATGAAGGACTAGCGAATCGACGAAGGGAGACCCAGTACTTC
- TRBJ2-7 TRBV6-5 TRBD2 CASSYTPTSGISYEQYF TGTGCCAGCAGTTACACACCTACTAGCGGGATCTCCTACGAGCAGTACTTC
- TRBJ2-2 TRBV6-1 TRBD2 CASSRYGLAGGNTGELFF TGTGCCAGCAGCCGTTATGGACTAGCGGGAGGGAACACCGGGGAGCTGTTTTTT
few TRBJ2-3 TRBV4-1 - CASSQDKGLKTDTQYF TGCGCCAGCAGCCAAGACAAGGGTCTCAAAACAGATACGCAGTATTTT
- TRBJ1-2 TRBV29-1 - CSVDRQAQGYTF TGCAGCGTTGACCGACAGGCCCAGGGCTACACCTTC
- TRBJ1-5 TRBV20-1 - CSARSSSQPQHF TGCAGTGCTAGATCATCTAGCCAGCCCCAGCATTTT
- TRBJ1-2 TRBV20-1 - CSARGVWTNYGYTF TGCAGTGCTAGAGGGGTCTGGACCAACTATGGCTACACCTTC
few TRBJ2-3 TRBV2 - CASSSNGLAGDTQYF TGTGCCAGCAGTTCAAACGGTCTGGCTGGGGATACGCAGTATTTT
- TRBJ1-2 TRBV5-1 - CASSLTGIGSGYGYTF TGCGCCAGCAGCTTGACCGGGATAGGGTCGGGCTATGGCTACACCTTC
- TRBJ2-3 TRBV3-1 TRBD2 CASSQGSGRVTDTQYF TGTGCCAGCAGCCAAGGTAGCGGGCGGGTCACAGATACGCAGTATTTT
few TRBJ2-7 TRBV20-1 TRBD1 CSARTDRASYEQYF TGCAGTGCCAGAACGGACAGGGCATCCTACGAGCAGTACTTC
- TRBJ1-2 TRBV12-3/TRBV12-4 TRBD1 CASNTGGRGYTF TGTGCCAGCAATACAGGGGGCCGTGGCTACACCTTC
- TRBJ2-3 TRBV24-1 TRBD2 CATSDPLAGGMVDTQYF TGTGCCACCAGTGATCCCCTAGCGGGGGGGATGGTAGATACGCAGTATTTT
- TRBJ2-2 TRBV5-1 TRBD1 CASSTGTGNTGELFF TGCGCCAGCAGCACCGGGACAGGGAACACCGGGGAGCTGTTTTTT
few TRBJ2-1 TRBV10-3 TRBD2 CAISESGLAVNNEQFF TGTGCCATCAGTGAGTCGGGACTAGCGGTTAACAATGAGCAGTTCTTC
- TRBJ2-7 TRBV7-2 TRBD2 CASSLDSGGRSYEQYF TGTGCCAGCAGCCTCGATAGCGGGGGGCGCTCCTACGAGCAGTACTTC
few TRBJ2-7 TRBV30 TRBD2 CAWSVGPTSEEQYF TGTGCCTGGAGTGTAGGGCCGACTAGCGAAGAGCAGTACTTC
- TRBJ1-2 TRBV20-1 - CSARSEDGYGYTF TGCAGCGCTAGAAGTGAGGACGGCTATGGCTACACCTTC
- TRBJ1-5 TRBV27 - CASSLSGRVNQPQHF TGTGCCAGCAGTTTATCAGGCAGAGTAAATCAGCCCCAGCATTTT
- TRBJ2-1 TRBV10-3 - CAISPAQGSEQFF TGTGCCATCAGCCCCGCTCAGGGGAGTGAGCAGTTCTTC
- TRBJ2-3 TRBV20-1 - CSAGVAANRTDTQYF TGCAGTGCTGGAGTTGCGGCAAACCGCACAGATACGCAGTATTTT
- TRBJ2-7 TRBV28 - CASTLGAGLSDEQYF TGTGCCAGCACCCTGGGGGCAGGCCTCTCCGACGAGCAGTACTTC
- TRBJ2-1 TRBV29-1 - CSVGLQGFYNEQFF TGCAGCGTTGGGTTACAGGGTTTCTACAATGAGCAGTTCTTC
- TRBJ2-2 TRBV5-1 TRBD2 CASTGLGSTGELFF TGCGCCAGCACCGGACTAGGCTCCACCGGGGAGCTGTTTTTT
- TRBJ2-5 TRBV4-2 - CASSQDLGRFQETQYF TGTGCCAGCAGCCAAGATCTCGGGCGTTTCCAAGAGACCCAGTACTTC
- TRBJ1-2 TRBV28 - CASSLVSGEGGYSF TGTGCCAGCAGCTTAGTGTCGGGGGAAGGTGGCTACAGCTTC
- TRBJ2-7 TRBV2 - CASRTSFGGGTYEQYF TGTGCCAGCAGGACCTCGTTTGGAGGGGGAACCTACGAGCAGTACTTC
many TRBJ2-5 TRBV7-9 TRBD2 CASSSGTSGNQETQYF TGTGCCAGCAGCTCCGGGACTAGCGGGAACCAAGAGACCCAGTACTTC
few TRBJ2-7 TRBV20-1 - CSAPRSGGGDYEQYF TGCAGTGCTCCGCGGAGCGGCGGGGGCGACTACGAGCAGTACTTC
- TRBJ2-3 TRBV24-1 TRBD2 CATTKLANHPDTQYF TGTGCCACCACAAAACTAGCGAACCATCCAGATACGCAGTATTTT
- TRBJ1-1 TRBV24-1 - CATSDSNSEAFF TGTGCCACCAGTGATTCTAACTCTGAAGCTTTCTTT
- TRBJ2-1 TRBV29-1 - CSGGGRNYNEQFF TGCAGCGGCGGGGGCCGAAACTACAATGAGCAGTTCTTC
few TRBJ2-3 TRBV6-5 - CASVPGGSDTQYF TGTGCCAGCGTCCCTGGGGGTTCAGATACGCAGTATTTT
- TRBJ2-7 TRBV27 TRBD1 CASSETDRGTYEQYF TGTGCCAGCAGTGAAACGGACAGGGGAACCTACGAGCAGTACTTC
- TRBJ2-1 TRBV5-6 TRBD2 CASSSQRERYNEQFF TGTGCCAGCAGCTCCCAGCGGGAGAGGTACAATGAGCAGTTCTTC
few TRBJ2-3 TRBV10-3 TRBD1 CAIRPGQTHRGTDTQYF TGTGCCATCAGGCCGGGACAGACCCATCGAGGCACAGATACGCAGTATTTT
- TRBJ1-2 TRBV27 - CASSSPQSGTDGYTF TGTGCCAGCAGTTCCCCCCAGTCGGGCACAGATGGCTACACCTTC
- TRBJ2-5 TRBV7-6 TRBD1 CASSLPKGGQGLWQETQYF TGTGCCAGCAGCTTACCCAAGGGGGGACAGGGTTTATGGCAAGAGACCCAGTACTTC
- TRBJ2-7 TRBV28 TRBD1 CASSYRGFSYERYF TGTGCCAGCAGCTACAGGGGTTTCTCCTACGAGCGGTACTTC
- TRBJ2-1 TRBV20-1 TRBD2 CSARPGLAGAQFF TGCAGTGCGCGCCCGGGACTAGCGGGTGCGCAGTTCTTC
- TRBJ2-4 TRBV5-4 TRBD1 CASSPGQEAKNIQYF TGTGCCAGCAGCCCAGGACAGGAGGCCAAAAACATTCAGTACTTC
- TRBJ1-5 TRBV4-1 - CASSQAALVGQPQHF TGCGCCAGCAGCCAAGCAGCGTTGGTGGGTCAGCCCCAGCATTTT
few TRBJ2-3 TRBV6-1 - CASSENPGVMTDTQYF TGTGCCAGCAGTGAAAACCCAGGGGTTATGACAGATACGCAGTATTTT
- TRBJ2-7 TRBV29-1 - CSGIWTDEQYF TGCAGCGGGATATGGACAGACGAGCAGTACTTC
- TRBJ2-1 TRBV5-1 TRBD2 CASSLRLAGVDEQFF TGCGCCAGCAGCTTGAGACTAGCGGGAGTTGATGAGCAGTTCTTC
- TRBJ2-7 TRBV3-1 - CASSQGTSYYEQYF TGTGCCAGCAGCCAAGGGACTTCCTACTACGAGCAGTACTTC
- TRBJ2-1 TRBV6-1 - CASSEAGSTLGSEQFF TGTGCCAGCAGTGAAGCGGGCTCCACCCTGGGATCTGAGCAGTTCTTC
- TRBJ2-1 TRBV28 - CASSPRTTSYNEQFF TGTGCCAGCAGTCCTCGGACTACCTCCTACAATGAGCAGTTCTTC
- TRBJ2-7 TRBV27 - CASRGGRGAYEQYF TGTGCCAGCAGGGGGGGTCGGGGAGCCTACGAGCAGTACTTC
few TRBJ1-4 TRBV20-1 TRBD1 CSASEGTGKGEKLFF TGCAGTGCTTCGGAGGGGACAGGGAAAGGAGAAAAACTGTTTTTT